A single sample gave rise to the 3 T cell receptor beta chains below, sequenced in a study of blood T cell repertoires in COVID-19. The method was immunoSEQ multiplex PCR; TCRdb's version includes in-frame clones alone and lacks a portion of them. The sample contains 70,000 to 75,000 clones, 70% to 85% of which appear only once. Sequenced input: peripheral blood. The receptor source for this set is a man between 60 and 75 years old with active or convalescent COVID-19.

CDR3 in DNA: TGTGCCAGCAGCTTTGTGGGTCAGGGATCCTACGAGCAGTACTTC. It codes for CASSFVGQGSYEQYF. The chain joins TRBV7-8 to TRBJ2-7, with D possibly matching TRBD1 (5 bases). Germline CDR1 and CDR2: SGHVS and FQNEAQ. This CDR3 region has 15 residues. V lost 3 bases and J lost 1, with 13 bases in between.

The CDR3 here is CASSQSKERSQGFSPLHF. CDR3 coding DNA: TGCGCCAGCAGTCAATCGAAGGAGAGGAGCCAGGGTTTTTCACCCCTCCACTTT. V and J are TRBV23-1 and TRBJ1-6, with D possibly being TRBD1 (5 bases). TRBV23-1 is assigned to the ORF class and has an uncertain function. The CDR3 totals 18 residues. Trimming pared 0 bases from V and 9 bases from J, leaving 21 bases between.

The chain has TRBV30 and TRBJ2-7; no firm D call. V was cut by 1 base and J by 6 bases, with 10 bases left in between. Germline-derived CDR1 and CDR2 are GTSNPN and SVGIG (reference sequence). CDR3 length equals 12 residues. The DNA of the CDR3 is TGTGCCTGGAGTGCGACCGGGTTCGAGCAGTACTTC. Its protein is CAWSATGFEQYF.